This TCR beta chain came from a study of cytomegalovirus exposure and HLA in healthy donors. The PCR used 60 Vbeta and 13 Jbeta primers. In the study's own analysis: It was a later analysis that counted roughly 80 million unique TCR beta chains, of which roughly 11 million were shared. TCRdb's table, derived via immunoSEQ multiplex PCR, lists solely in-frame clones and lacks some. Clonal size and the V and J genes are those of that table, whereas D and trimming came from the DNA. The sample lists over 150,000 clones, roughly 80% occurring once. Only a few counts were recorded for this clone. Antigen unknown. Overall study findings and caveats: Later analysis identified a missense DCLRE1C variant that was linked to TCR beta V- and J-gene trimming. Most TCR beta V segments were productive about 90% or about 30% of the time in an earlier analysis.

This TCR came from a man younger than 40 in good health and CMV-seropositive. The sample consisted of PBMCs.

The CDR3 region has the DNA TGTGCCACCAGCAGTAATATAGCATTTCCCTACGAGCAGTACTTC. Amino acids: CATSSNIAFPYEQYF. This chain links TRBV15 with TRBJ2-7; D is unresolved. With 3 bases removed from V and 2 bases from J, the gap between germline ends came to 14 bases. The CDR3 consists of 15 residues. Germline CDR1 LNHNV, CDR2 YYDKDF (reference sequence).